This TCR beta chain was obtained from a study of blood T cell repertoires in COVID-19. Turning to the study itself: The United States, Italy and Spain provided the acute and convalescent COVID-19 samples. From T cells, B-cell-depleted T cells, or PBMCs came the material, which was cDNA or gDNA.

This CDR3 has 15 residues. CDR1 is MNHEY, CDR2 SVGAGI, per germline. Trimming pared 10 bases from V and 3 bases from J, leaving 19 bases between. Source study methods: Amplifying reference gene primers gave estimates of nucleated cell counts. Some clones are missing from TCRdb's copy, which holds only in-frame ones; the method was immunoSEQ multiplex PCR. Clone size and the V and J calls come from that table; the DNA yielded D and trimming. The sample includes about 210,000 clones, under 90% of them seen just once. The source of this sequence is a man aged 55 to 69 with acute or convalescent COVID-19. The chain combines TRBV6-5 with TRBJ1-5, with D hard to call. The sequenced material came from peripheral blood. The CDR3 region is CAISVVRVDNQPQHF. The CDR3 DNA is TGTGCCATCTCAGTCGTTCGGGTGGACAATCAGCCCCAGCATTTT.